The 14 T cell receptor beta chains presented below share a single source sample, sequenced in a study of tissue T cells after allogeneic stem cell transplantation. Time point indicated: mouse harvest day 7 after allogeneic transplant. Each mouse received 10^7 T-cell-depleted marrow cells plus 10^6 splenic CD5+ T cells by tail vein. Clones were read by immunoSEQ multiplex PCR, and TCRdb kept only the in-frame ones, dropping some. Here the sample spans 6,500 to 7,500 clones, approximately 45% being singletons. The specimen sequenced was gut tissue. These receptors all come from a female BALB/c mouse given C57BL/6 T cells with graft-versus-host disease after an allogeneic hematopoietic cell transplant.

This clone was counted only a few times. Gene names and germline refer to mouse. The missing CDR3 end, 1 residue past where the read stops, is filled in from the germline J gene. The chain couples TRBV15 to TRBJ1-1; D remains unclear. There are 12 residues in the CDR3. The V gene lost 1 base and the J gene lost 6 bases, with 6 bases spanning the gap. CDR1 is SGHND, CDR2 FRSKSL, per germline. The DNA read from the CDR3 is TGTGCCAGCAGTTTAGGGAGGGCAGAAGTCTTC. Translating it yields CASSLGRAEVF. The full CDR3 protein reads CASSLGRAEVFF.

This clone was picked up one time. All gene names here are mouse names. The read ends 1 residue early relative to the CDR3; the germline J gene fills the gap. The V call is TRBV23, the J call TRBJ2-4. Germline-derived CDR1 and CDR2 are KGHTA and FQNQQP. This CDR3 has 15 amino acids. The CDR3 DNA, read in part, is TGCTCCAGCAGTCAAATGGGGGCCAGTCAAAACACCTTGTAC. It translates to CSSSQMGASQNTLY. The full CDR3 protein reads CSSSQMGASQNTLYF.

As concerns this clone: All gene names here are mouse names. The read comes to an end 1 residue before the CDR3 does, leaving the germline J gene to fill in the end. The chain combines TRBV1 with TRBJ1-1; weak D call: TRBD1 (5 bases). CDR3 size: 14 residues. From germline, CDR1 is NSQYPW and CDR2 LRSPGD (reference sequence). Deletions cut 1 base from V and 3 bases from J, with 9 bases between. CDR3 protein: CTCSAGRADTEVFF. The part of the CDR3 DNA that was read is TGCACCTGCAGTGCAGGCAGGGCGGACACAGAAGTCTTC.

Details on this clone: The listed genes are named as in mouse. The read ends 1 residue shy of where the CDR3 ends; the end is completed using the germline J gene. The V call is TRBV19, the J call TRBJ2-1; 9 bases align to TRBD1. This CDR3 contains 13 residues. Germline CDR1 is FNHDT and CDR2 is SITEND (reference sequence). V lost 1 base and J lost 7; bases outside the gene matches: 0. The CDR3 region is CASSITGGAEQFF. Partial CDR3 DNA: TGTGCCAGCAGTATAACAGGGGGCGCTGAGCAGTTC.

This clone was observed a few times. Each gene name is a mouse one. The CDR3 sequence is CASSPGQGFEQYF. The sequenced part of the CDR3 DNA is TGTGCAAGCAGCCCCGGACAGGGGTTTGAACAGTAC. The V gene is TRBV16, the J gene TRBJ2-7; 9 bases agree with TRBD1. The sequence runs out 1 residue before the end of the CDR3; the remainder is reconstructed from the germline J gene. Germline assignment: CDR1 SGHSA and CDR2 FRNQAP. The CDR3 runs to 13 residues. J gave up 6 bases and V 5 bases, and 5 bases lay outside the gene matches. Full variable domain (missing parts from reference TRBV16 and TRBJ2-7): NAGVIQTPRHKVTGKGQEATLWCEPISGHSAVFWYRQTIVQGLEFLTYFRNQAPIDDSGMPKERFSAQMPNQSHSTLKIQSTQPQDSAVYLCASSPGQGFEQYFGPGTRLTVL.

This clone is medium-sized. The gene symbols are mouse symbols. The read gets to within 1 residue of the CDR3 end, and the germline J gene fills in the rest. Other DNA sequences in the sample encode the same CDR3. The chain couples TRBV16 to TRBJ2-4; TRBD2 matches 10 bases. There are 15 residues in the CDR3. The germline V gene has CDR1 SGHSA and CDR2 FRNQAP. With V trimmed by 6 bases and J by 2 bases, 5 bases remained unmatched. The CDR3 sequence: CASSPGTGVQNTLYF. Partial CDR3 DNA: TGTGCAAGCAGTCCCGGGACTGGGGTTCAAAACACCTTGTAC.

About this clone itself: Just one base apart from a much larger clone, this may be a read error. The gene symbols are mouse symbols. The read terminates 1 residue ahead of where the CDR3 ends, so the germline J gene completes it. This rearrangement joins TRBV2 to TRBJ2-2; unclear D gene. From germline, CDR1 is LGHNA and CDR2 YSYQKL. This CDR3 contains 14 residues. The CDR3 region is CASSLGANAGQLYF. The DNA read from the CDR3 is TGTGCCAGCAGCCTGGGCGCAAACGCCGGGCAGCTCTAC.

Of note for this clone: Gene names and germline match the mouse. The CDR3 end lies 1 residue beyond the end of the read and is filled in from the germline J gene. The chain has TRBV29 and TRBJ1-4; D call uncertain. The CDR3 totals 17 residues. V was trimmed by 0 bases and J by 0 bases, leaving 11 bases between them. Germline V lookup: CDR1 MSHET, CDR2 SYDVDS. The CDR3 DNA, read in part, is TGTGCTAGCAGTTTATCGAGCCAGGAAATTTCCAACGAAAGATTATTT. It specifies CASSLSSQEISNERLF. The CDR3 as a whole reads CASSLSSQEISNERLFF.

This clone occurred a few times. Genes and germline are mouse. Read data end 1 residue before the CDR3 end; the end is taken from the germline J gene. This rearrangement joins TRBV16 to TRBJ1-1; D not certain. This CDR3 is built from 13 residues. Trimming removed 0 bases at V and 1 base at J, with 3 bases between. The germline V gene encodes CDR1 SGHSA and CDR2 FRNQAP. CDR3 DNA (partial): TGTGCAAGCAGCTTAGAGGGAAACACAGAAGTCTTC. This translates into CASSLEGNTEVF. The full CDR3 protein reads CASSLEGNTEVFF.

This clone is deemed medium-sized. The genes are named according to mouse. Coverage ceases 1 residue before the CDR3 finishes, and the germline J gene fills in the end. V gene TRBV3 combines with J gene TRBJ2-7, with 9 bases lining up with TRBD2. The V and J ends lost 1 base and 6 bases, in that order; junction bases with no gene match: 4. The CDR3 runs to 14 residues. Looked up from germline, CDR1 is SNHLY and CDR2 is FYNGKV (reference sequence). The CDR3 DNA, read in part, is TGTGCCAGCAGCTTAGAGGGCTGGGGGGGTGAACAGTAC. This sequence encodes CASSLEGWGGEQY. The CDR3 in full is CASSLEGWGGEQYF.

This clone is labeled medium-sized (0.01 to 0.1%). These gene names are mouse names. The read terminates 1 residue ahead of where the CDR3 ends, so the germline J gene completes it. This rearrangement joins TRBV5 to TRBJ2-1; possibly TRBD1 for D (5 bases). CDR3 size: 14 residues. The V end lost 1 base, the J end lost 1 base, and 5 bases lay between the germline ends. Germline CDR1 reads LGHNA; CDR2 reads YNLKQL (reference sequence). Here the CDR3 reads CASSQGTNYAEQFF. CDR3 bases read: TGTGCCAGCAGCCAAGGGACAAACTATGCTGAGCAGTTC.

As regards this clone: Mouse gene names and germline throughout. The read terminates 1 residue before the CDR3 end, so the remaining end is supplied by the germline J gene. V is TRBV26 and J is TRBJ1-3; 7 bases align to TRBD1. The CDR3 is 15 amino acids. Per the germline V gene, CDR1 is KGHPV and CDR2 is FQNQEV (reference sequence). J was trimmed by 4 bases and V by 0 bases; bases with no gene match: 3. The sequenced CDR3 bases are TGTGCCAGCAGTCTGTCCTACAGGGGAGGAAATACGCTCTAT. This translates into CASSLSYRGGNTLY. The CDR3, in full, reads CASSLSYRGGNTLYF.

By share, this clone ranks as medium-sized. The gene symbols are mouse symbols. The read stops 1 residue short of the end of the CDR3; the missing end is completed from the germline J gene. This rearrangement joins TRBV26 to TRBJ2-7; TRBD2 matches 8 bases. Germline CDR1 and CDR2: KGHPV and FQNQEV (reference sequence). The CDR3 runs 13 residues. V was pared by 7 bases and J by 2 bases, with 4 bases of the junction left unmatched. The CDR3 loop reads CASTQDWAYEQYF. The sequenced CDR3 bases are TGTGCCAGCACCCAGGACTGGGCCTATGAACAGTAC.

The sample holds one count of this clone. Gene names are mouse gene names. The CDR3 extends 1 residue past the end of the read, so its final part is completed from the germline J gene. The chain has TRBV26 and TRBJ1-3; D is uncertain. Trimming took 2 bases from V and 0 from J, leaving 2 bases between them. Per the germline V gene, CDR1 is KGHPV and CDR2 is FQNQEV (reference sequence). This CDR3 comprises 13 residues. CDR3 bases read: TGTGCCAGCAGTCTGAGTTCTGGAAATACGCTCTAT. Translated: CASSLSSGNTLY. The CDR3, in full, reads CASSLSSGNTLYF.